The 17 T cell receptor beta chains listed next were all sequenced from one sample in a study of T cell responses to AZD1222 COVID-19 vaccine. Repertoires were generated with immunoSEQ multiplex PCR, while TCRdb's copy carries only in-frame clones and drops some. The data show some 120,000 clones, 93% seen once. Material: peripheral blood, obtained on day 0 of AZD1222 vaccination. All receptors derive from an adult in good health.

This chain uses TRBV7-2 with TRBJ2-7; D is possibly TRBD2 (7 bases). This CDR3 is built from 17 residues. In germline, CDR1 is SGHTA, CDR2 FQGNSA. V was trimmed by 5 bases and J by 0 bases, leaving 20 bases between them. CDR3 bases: TGTGCCAGCAGCATAGGGGGGGGCCCCTTCGCCTCCTACGAGCAGTACTTC. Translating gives CASSIGGGPFASYEQYF.

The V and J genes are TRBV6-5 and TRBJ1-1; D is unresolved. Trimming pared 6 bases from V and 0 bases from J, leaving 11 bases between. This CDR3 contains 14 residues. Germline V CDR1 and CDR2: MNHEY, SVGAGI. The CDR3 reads CASRTAGVNTEAFF. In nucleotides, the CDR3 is TGTGCCAGCAGGACGGCCGGGGTGAACACTGAAGCTTTCTTT.

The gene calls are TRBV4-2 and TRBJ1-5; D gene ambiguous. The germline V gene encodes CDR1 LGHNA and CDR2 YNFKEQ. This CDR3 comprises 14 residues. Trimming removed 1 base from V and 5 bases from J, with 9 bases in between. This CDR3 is CASSQGGRYQPQHF. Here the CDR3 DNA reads TGTGCCAGCAGCCAAGGCGGAAGATATCAGCCCCAGCATTTT.

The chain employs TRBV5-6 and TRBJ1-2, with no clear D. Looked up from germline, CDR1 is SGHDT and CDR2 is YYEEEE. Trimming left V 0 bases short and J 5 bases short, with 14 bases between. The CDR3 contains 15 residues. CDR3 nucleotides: TGTGCCAGCAGCTTGGTTTTGTCTGCCCTTTATGGCTACACCTTC. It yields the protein CASSLVLSALYGYTF.

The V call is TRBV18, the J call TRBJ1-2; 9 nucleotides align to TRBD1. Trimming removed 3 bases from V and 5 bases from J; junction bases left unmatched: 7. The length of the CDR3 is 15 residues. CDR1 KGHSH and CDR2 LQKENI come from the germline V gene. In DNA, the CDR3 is TGTGCCAGCTCACCTCTGGACAGGGGTGGATATGGCTACACCTTC. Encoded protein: CASSPLDRGGYGYTF.

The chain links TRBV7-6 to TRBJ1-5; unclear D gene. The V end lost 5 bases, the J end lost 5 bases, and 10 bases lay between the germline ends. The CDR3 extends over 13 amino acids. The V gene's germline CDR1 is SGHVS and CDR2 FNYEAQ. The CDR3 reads CASSHRRDQPQHF. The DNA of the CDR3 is TGTGCCAGCAGCCACAGACGGGATCAGCCCCAGCATTTT.

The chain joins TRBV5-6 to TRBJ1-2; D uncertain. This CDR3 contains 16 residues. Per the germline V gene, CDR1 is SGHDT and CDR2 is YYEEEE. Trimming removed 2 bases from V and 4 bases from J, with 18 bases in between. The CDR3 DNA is TGTGCCAGCAGCTTTGCTGAGGGAGGAGTATTCTATGGCTACACCTTC. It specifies CASSFAEGGVFYGYTF.

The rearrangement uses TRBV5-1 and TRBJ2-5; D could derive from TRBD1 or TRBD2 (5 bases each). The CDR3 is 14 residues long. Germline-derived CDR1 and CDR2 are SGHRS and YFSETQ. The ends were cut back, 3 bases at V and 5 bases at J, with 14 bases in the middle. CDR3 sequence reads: CASSWGNLRETQYF. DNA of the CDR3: TGCGCCAGCAGCTGGGGGAACCTCCGGGAGACCCAGTACTTC.

CDR3 nucleotide sequence: TGCGCCAGCAGTATCCAACAGGGCTACGAGCAGTACTTC. Its protein product is CASSIQQGYEQYF. This chain joins TRBV10-2 and TRBJ2-7; D is possibly TRBD1 (6 bases). In germline, CDR1 is WSHSY, CDR2 SAAADI. V was cut by 5 bases and J by 3 bases, with 11 bases left in between. The CDR3 runs to 13 residues.

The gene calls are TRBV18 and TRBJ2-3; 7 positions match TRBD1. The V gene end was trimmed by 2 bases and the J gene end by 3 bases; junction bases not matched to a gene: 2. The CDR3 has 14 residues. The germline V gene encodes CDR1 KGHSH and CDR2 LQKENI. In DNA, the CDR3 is TGTGCCAGCTCACCAAGCAGGGGGACAGATACGCAGTATTTT. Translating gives CASSPSRGTDTQYF.

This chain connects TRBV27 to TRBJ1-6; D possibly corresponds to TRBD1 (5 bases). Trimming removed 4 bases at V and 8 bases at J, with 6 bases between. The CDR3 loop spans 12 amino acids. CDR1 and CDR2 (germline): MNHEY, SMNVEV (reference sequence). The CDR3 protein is CASSSRDSPLHF. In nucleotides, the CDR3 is TGTGCCAGCAGTTCCAGGGATTCACCCCTCCACTTT.

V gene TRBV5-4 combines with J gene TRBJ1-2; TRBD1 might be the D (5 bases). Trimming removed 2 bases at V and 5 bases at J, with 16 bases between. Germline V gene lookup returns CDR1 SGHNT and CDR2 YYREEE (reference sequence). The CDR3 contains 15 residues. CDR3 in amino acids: CASSFVGGTAYGYTF. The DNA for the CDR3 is TGTGCCAGCAGCTTCGTTGGGGGGACTGCTTATGGCTACACCTTC.

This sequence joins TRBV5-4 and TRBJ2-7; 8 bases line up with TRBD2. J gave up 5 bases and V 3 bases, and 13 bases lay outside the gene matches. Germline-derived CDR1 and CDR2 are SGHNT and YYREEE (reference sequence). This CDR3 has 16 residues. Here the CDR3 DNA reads TGTGCCAGCAGCTCAAAGGCGGGACTAGATCCCCACGAGCAGTACTTC. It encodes CASSSKAGLDPHEQYF.

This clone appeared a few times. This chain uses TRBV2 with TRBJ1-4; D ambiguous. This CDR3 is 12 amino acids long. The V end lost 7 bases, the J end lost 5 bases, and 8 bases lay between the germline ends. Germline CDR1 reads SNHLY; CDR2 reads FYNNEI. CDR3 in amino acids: CASNRVNEKLFF. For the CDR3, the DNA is TGTGCCAGCAACAGAGTGAATGAAAAACTGTTTTTT.

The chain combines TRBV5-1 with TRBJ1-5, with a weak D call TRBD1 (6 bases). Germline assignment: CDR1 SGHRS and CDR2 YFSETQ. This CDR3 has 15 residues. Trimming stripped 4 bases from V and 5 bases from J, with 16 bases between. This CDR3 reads CASSLLGQPYQPQHF. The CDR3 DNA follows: TGCGCCAGCAGCCTACTCGGACAGCCCTATCAGCCCCAGCATTTT.

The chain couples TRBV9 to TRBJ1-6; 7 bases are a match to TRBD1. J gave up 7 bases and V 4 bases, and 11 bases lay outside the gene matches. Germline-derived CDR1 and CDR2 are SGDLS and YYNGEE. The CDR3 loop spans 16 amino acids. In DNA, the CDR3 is TGTGCCAGCAGCCCGACCGGAGGGGGCCGGAATTCACCCCTCCACTTT. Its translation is CASSPTGGGRNSPLHF.

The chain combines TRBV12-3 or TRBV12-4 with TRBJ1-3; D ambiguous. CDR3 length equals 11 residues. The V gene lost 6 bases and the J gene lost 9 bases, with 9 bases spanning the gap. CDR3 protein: CASSPWGTIYF. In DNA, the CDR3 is TGTGCCAGCAGCCCATGGGGCACCATATATTTT.